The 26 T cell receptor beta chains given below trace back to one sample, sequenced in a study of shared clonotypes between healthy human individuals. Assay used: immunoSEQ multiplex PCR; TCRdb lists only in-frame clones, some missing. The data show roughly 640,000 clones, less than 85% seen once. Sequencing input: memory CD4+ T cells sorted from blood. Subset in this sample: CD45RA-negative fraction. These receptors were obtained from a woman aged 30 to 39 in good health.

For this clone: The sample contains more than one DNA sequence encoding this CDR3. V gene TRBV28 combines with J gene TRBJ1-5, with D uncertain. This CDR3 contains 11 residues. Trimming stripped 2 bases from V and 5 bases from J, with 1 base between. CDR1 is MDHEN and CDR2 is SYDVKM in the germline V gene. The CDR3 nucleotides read TGTGCCAGCAGTTTACATCAGCCCCAGCATTTT. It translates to CASSLHQPQHF.

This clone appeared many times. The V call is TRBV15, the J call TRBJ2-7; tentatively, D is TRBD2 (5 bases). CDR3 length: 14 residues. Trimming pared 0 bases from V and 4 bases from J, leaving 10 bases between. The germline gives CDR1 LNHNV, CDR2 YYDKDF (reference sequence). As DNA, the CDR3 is TGTGCCACCAGCAGAGAGAACGGACTTTACGAGCAGTACTTC. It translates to CATSRENGLYEQYF.

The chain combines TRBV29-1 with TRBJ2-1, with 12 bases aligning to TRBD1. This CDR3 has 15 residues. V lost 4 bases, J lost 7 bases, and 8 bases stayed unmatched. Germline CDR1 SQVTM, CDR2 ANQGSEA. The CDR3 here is CSVGGGQGALNEQFF. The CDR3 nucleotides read TGCAGCGTTGGAGGGGGACAGGGGGCTCTGAATGAGCAGTTCTTC.

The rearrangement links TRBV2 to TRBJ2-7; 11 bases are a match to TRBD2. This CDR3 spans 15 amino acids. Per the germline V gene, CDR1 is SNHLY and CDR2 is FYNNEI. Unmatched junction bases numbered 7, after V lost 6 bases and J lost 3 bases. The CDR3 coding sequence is TGTGCCAGCAGACCCCTAGCGGGAGGAAACTACGAGCAGTACTTC. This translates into CASRPLAGGNYEQYF.

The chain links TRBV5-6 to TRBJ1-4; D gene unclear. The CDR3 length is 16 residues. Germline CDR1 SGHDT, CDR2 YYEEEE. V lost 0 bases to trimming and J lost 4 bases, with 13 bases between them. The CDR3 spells CASSLEASRHNEKLFF. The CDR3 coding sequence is TGTGCCAGCAGCTTGGAGGCGAGCCGGCATAATGAAAAACTGTTTTTT.

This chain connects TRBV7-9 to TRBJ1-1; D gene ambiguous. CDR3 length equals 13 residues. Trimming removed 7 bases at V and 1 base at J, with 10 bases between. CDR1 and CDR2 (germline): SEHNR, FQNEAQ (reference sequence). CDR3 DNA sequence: TGTGCCAGCACCATGGGGAGGAACACTGAAGCTTTCTTT. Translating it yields CASTMGRNTEAFF.

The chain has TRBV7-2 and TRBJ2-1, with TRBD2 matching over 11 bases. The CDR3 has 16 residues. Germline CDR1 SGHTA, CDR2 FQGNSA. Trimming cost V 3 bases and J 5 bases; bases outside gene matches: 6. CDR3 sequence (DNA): TGTGCCAGCAGCTTTGGGGTAGCGGGAGGGGACAATGAGCAGTTCTTC. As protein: CASSFGVAGGDNEQFF.

CDR3 sequence: CASSGQQGGRQPQHF. CDR3 nucleotides: TGTGCCAGCAGTGGGCAACAGGGAGGGCGGCAGCCCCAGCATTTT. This chain links TRBV28 with TRBJ1-5; D is perhaps TRBD1 (6 bases). The CDR3 is 15 amino acids. V was shortened by 5 bases and J by 7 bases, with 18 bases between the two germline ends. Germline assignment: CDR1 MDHEN and CDR2 SYDVKM.

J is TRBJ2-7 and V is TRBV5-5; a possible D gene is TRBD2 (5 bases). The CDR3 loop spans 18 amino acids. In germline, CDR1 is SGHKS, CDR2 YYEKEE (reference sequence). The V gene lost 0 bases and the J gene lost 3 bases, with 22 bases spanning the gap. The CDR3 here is CASSLVAWADREGYEQYF. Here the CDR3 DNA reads TGTGCCAGCAGCTTGGTGGCGTGGGCAGACCGGGAAGGCTACGAGCAGTACTTC.

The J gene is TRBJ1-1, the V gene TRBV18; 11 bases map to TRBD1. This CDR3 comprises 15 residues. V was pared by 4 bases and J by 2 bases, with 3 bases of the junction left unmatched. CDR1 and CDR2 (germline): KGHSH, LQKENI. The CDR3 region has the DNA TGTGCCAGCTCACAAGGGACAGGGGGTAACACTGAAGCTTTCTTT. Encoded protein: CASSQGTGGNTEAFF.

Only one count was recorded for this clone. CDR3 region: CAAVRDTTDTQYF. DNA of the CDR3: TGTGCCGCAGTCCGGGACACCACAGATACGCAGTATTTT. The chain recombines TRBV28 with TRBJ2-3, with TRBD1 as a possible D gene (6 bases). The germline gives CDR1 MDHEN, CDR2 SYDVKM. The CDR3 is 13 residues long. V dropped 11 bases and J dropped 2 bases, with 14 bases sitting between them.

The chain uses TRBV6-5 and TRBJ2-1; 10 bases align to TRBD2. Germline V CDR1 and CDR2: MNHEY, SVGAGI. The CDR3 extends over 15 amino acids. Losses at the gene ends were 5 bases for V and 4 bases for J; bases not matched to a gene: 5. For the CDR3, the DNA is TGTGCCAGCAGTCAAACTAGCGGGGCTTACAATGAGCAGTTCTTC. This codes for CASSQTSGAYNEQFF.

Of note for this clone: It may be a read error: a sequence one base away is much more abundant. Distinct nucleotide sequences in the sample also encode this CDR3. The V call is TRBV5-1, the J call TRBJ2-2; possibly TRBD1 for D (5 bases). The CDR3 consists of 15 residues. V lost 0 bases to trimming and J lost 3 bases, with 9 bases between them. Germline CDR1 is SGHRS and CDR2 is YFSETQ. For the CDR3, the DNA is TGCGCCAGCAGCTTGGGAGACAGCGACACCGGGGAGCTGTTTTTT. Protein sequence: CASSLGDSDTGELFF.

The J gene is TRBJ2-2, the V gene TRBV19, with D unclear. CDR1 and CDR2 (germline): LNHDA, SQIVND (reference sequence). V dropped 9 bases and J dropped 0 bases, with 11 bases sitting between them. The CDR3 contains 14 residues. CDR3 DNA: TGTGCCAGCAACAGAAAACCGAACACCGGGGAGCTGTTTTTT. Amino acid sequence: CASNRKPNTGELFF.

The CDR3 bases are TGTGCCAGCAGCTTAGCCGGGAGTAACTCCGAGCAGTACTTC. It translates to CASSLAGSNSEQYF. The chain has TRBV7-2 and TRBJ2-7; D is perhaps TRBD2 (6 bases). Trimming took off 0 bases at V and 6 bases at J, with 12 bases between the two ends. Germline V lookup: CDR1 SGHTA, CDR2 FQGNSA. The CDR3 has 14 amino acids.

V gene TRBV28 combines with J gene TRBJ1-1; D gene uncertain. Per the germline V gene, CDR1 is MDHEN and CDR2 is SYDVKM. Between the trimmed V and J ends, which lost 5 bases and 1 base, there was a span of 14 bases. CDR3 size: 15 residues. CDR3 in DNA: TGTGCCAGCAGTCCGCGTAGGAGACAGAACACTGAAGCTTTCTTT. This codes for CASSPRRRQNTEAFF.

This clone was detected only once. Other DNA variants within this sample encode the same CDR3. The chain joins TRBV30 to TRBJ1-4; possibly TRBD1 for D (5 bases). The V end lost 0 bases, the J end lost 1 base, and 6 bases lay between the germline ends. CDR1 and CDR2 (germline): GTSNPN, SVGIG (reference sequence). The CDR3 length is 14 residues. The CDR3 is CAWSVGGTNEKLFF. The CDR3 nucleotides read TGTGCCTGGAGTGTGGGGGGAACTAATGAAAAACTGTTTTTT.

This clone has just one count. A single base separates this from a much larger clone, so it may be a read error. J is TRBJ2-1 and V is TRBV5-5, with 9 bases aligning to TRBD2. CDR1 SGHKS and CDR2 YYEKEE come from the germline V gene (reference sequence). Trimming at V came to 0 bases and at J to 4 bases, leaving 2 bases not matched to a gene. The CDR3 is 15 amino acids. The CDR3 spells CASSLGLADYNEQFF. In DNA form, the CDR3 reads TGTGCCAGCAGCTTGGGACTAGCGGATTACAATGAGCAGTTCTTC.

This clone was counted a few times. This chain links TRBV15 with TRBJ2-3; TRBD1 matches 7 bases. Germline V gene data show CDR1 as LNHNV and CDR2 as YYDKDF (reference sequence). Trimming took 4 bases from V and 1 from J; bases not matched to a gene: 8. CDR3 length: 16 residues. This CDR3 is CATSKNRGAGTDTQYF. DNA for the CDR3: TGTGCCACCAGCAAGAACAGGGGAGCCGGCACAGATACGCAGTATTTT. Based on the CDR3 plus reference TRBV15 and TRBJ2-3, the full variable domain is DAMVIQNPRYQVTQFGKPVTLSCSQTLNHNVMYWYQQKSSQAPKLLFHYYDKDFNNEADTPDNFQSRRPNTSFCFLDIRSPGLGDTAMYLCATSKNRGAGTDTQYFGPGTRLTVL.

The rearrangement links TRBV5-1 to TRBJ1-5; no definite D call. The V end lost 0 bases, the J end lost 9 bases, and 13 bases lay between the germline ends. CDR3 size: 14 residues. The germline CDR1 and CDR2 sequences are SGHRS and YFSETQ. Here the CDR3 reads CASSLAEGTGPQHF. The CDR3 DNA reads TGCGCCAGCAGCTTGGCCGAGGGTACTGGGCCCCAGCATTTT.

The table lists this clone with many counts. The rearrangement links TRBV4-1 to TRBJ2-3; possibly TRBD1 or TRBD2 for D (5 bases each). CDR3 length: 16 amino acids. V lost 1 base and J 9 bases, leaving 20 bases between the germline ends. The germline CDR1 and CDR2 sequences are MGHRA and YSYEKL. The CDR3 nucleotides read TGCGCCAGCAGCCAAGTTAATCTGGTGGGGTGGGGGACGCAGTATTTT. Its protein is CASSQVNLVGWGTQYF.

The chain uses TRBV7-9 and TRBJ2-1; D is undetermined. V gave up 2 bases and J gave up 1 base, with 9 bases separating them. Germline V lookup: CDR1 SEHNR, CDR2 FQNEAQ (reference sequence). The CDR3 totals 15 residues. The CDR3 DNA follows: TGTGCCAGCAGCTTATTTGGGGTTTCCTACAATGAGCAGTTCTTC. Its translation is CASSLFGVSYNEQFF. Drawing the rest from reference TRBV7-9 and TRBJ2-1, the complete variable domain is DTGVSQNPRHKITKRGQNVTFRCDPISEHNRLYWYRQTLGQGPEFLTYFQNEAQLEKSRLLSDRFSAERPKGSFSTLEIQRTEQGDSAMYLCASSLFGVSYNEQFFGPGTRLTVL.

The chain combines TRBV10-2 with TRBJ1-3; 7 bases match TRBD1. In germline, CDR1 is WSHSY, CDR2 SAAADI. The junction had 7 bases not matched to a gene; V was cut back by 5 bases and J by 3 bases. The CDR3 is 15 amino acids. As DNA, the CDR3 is TGCGCCAGCAGTCAAACGACAGGGTATGGAAACACCATATATTTT. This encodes CASSQTTGYGNTIYF.

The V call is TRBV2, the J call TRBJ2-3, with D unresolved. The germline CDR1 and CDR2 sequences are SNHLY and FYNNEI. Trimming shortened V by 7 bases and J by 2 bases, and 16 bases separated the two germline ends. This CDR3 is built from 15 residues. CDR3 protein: CASKVWRQPTDTQYF. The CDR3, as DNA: TGTGCCAGCAAGGTCTGGCGGCAGCCCACAGATACGCAGTATTTT.

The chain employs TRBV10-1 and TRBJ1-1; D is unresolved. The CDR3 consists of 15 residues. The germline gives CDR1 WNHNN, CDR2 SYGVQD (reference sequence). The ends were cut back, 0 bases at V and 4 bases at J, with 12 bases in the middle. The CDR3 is CASSESAAGSTEAFF. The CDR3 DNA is TGCGCCAGCAGTGAGTCCGCGGCAGGTTCCACTGAAGCTTTCTTT.

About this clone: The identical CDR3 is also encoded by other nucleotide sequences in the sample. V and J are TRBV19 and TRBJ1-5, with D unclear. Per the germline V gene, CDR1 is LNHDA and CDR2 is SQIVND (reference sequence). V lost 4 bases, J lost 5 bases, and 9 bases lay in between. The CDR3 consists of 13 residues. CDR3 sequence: CASSTQVDQPQHF. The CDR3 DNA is TGTGCCAGTAGTACTCAGGTCGATCAGCCCCAGCATTTT.